The next 7 T cell receptor beta chains were all read from a single sample in a study of vaccination effects on CD4 cells after COVID-19. No antigen is known for these receptors. A roughly 10-day culture period preceded the isolation of CD4+ T cells. The protocol was immunoSEQ multiplex PCR, while the TCRdb copy is restricted to in-frame clones and leaves out a portion. Here the sample spans roughly 48,000 clones, approximately 65% being singletons. This sample comprised CD4+ T cells from PBMCs cultured without peptide, obtained before COVID-19 vaccination. The source of these receptors is a human donor who received a COVID-19 vaccine.

The genes are TRBV18 and TRBJ1-5; 10 nucleotides agree with TRBD1. With 0 bases clipped from V and 0 bases from J, the junction kept 5 bases outside the gene matches. The germline V gene encodes CDR1 KGHSH and CDR2 LQKENI. The CDR3 extends over 18 amino acids. The CDR3: CASSPPGQGSFSNQPQHF. As DNA, the CDR3 is TGTGCCAGCTCACCACCGGGACAGGGGTCCTTTAGCAATCAGCCCCAGCATTTT.

The V and J genes are TRBV3-1 (or the pseudogene TRBV3-2) and TRBJ2-4; TRBD1 might be the D (6 bases). This CDR3 is 15 amino acids long. V was pared by 1 base and J by 7 bases, with 14 bases between. Germline CDR1 is LGHDT and CDR2 is YNNKEL (reference sequence). The CDR3 sequence is CASSQGTGYSNIQYF. In DNA form, the CDR3 reads TGTGCCAGCAGCCAAGGCACAGGGTATTCCAACATTCAGTACTTC.

CDR3 protein: CASSLGAPRALYEQYF. For the CDR3, the DNA is TGCGCCAGCAGTCTTGGGGCCCCCCGGGCACTCTACGAGCAGTACTTC. The V call is TRBV23-1, the J call TRBJ2-7; perhaps TRBD1 as D (5 bases). TRBV23-1 is assigned to the ORF class and has an uncertain function. With 4 bases removed from V and 3 bases from J, the gap between germline ends came to 19 bases. The length of the CDR3 is 16 residues.

This clone was detected ten times or more. The chain uses TRBV5-1 and TRBJ1-2, with 7 bases lining up with TRBD1. In germline, CDR1 is SGHRS, CDR2 YFSETQ. The CDR3 is made up of 15 amino acids. The V gene end was trimmed by 0 bases and the J gene end by 9 bases; junction bases not matched to a gene: 11. In DNA form, the CDR3 reads TGCGCCAGCAGCTTGGGGGACAGCGGAACTAGCAGCTACACCTTC. Encoded protein: CASSLGDSGTSSYTF.

This chain joins TRBV5-6 and TRBJ1-2, with D maybe TRBD1 (6 bases). Trimming took 4 bases from V and 4 from J, leaving 20 bases between them. This CDR3 is 16 amino acids long. Germline V gene lookup returns CDR1 SGHDT and CDR2 YYEEEE. The CDR3 is CASSPGGTSAFYGYTF. The CDR3, as DNA: TGTGCCAGCAGCCCGGGTGGGACATCCGCTTTCTATGGCTACACCTTC. The variable domain in full, with the rest retrieved from reference TRBV5-6 and TRBJ1-2, is DAGVTQSPTHLIKTRGQQVTLRCSPKSGHDTVSWYQQALGQGPQFIFQYYEEEERQRGNFPDRFSGHQFPNYSSELNVNALLLGDSALYLCASSPGGTSAFYGYTFGSGTRLTVV.

The rearrangement joins TRBV5-1 to TRBJ2-7; TRBD1 matches 7 bases. Germline V gene data show CDR1 as SGHRS and CDR2 as YFSETQ. The V and J ends lost 0 bases and 1 base, in that order; junction bases with no gene match: 4. This CDR3 has 15 amino acids. The CDR3 DNA reads TGCGCCAGCAGCTTGGTAGGGGGCAGTTCCTACGAGCAGTACTTC. Encoded protein: CASSLVGGSSYEQYF.

The chain employs TRBV7-3 and TRBJ2-1; 9 nucleotides agree with TRBD2. The CDR3 has 16 amino acids. Germline CDR1 SGHTA, CDR2 FQGTGA. The trim removed 0 bases at V and 8 bases at J, leaving 8 bases unmatched. The CDR3 region has the DNA TGTGCCAGCAGCTTAACTAGCGGGGGTTTCGGGGATGAGCAGTTCTTC. It encodes CASSLTSGGFGDEQFF.